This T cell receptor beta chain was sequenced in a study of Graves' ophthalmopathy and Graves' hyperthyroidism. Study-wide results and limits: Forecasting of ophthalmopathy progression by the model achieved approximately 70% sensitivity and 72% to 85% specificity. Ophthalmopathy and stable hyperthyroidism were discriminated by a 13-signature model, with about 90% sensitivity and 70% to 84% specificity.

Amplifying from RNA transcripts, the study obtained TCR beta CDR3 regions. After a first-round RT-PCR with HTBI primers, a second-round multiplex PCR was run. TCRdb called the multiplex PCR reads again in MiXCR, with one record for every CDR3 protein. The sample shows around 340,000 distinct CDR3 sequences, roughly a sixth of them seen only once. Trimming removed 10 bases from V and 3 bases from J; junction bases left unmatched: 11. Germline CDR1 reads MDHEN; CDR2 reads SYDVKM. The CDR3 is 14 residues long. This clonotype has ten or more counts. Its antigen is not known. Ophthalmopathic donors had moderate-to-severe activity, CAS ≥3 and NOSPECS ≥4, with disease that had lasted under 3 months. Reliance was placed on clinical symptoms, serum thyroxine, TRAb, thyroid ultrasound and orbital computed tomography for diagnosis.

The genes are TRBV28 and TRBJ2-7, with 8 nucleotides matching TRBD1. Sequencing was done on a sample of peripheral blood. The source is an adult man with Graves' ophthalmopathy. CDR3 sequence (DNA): TGTGCCACACAGCCGGGACAGGAATACTACGAGCAGTACTTC. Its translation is CATQPGQEYYEQYF.